This is a list of T cell receptor beta chains from one sample in a study of blood T cell repertoires in COVID-19. Measured with immunoSEQ multiplex PCR; TCRdb has only the in-frame clones, and not every one. The data hold just over 300,000 clones, with 80% to 90% observed a single time. The sequenced sample was PBMCs or T cells enriched from blood (not recorded which). These receptors came from a man aged 25-45 years who had recovered from COVID-19. Both conserved end residues are part of each CDR3. The D gene is left open where the match is weak. The listing skips clone size in some rows; elsewhere it reads once, few, many or a size class.

cdr3_length	d_call	j_call	clone_size	v_call	cdr3_aa	cdr3_nt
15	-	TRBJ2-3	-	TRBV14	CASSPMRGVTDTQYF	TGTGCCAGCAGCCCGATGCGCGGGGTCACAGATACGCAGTATTTT
16	TRBD2	TRBJ2-1	-	TRBV5-6	CASSLSVSGETSEQFF	TGTGCCAGCAGCTTGAGTGTCAGCGGGGAAACGAGTGAGCAGTTCTTC
14	-	TRBJ1-6	-	TRBV11-2	CASSLGRQVSPLHF	TGTGCCAGCAGCTTAGGTCGCCAGGTTTCACCCCTCCACTTT
13	-	TRBJ1-2	-	TRBV3-1/TRBV3-2	CASSQGAKGGYTF	TGTGCCAGCAGTCAAGGGGCCAAAGGCGGCTACACCTTC
15	TRBD1	TRBJ2-2	-	TRBV5-1	CASSLGQGNTGELFF	TGCGCCAGCAGCCTAGGACAGGGAAACACCGGGGAGCTGTTTTTT
15	-	TRBJ1-5	once	TRBV19	CASSIGQLINQPQHF	TGTGCCAGTAGTATCGGACAGCTGATCAATCAGCCCCAGCATTTT
15	TRBD1	TRBJ1-6	-	TRBV7-9	CASSLGQGMESPLHF	TGTGCCAGCAGCTTAGGACAGGGGATGGAATCACCCCTCCACTTT
12	-	TRBJ1-1	few	TRBV2	CARKQGITEAFF	TGTGCCAGAAAACAGGGAATCACTGAAGCTTTCTTT
15	-	TRBJ1-3	once	TRBV3-1/TRBV3-2	CASSQEGTAGNTIYF	TGTGCCAGCAGCCAAGAGGGCACTGCTGGAAACACCATATATTTT
12	-	TRBJ1-2	-	TRBV30	CACARGVYGYTF	TGTGCCTGTGCCCGCGGAGTCTATGGCTACACCTTC